The next 29 T cell receptor beta chains were all read from a single sample in a study. TCRdb re-called the RT-PCR reads with MiXCR, one entry per CDR3 protein. The repertoire has hundreds of thousands of distinct CDR3 sequences, approximately 15% of them found once; the top ten carry 3.6%. Sequenced input: memory CD4+ T cells from blood. These receptors originate from a female donor in good health, serving as a healthy control.

V gene TRBV7-2 combines with J gene TRBJ2-3; 10 bases line up with TRBD2. The germline CDR1 and CDR2 sequences are SGHTA and FQGNSA. V gave up 3 bases and J gave up 5 bases; unmatched junction bases: 5. The CDR3 has 15 amino acids. In DNA form, the CDR3 reads TGTGCCAGCAGCTTCTGGACTAGCGGCAAAGATACGCAGTATTTT. Translating gives CASSFWTSGKDTQYF.

This clonotype was seen many times. The chain has TRBV4-3 and TRBJ2-7; possibly TRBD2 for D (5 bases). The germline V gene encodes CDR1 LGHNA and CDR2 YSLEER. Trimming removed 0 bases at V and 0 bases at J, with 6 bases between. There are 14 residues in the CDR3. CDR3 nucleotides: TGCGCCAGCAGCCAAGATACTAGCTCCTACGAGCAGTACTTC. Residues: CASSQDTSSYEQYF.

The chain recombines TRBV7-8 with TRBJ2-3; D ambiguous. Trimming cost V 0 bases and J 2 bases, with 12 bases left between them. This CDR3 spans 16 amino acids. Per germline, CDR1 SGHVS and CDR2 FQNEAQ. CDR3 protein: CASSLAEPAYTDTQYF. In DNA, the CDR3 is TGTGCCAGCAGCTTAGCGGAACCCGCTTACACAGATACGCAGTATTTT.

This clonotype was found a few times. J is TRBJ2-5 and V is TRBV4-2; 10 bases fit TRBD2. Germline CDR1 and CDR2: LGHNA and YNFKEQ. V dropped 3 bases and J dropped 0; count of bases not matched to a gene: 19. The CDR3 extends over 21 amino acids. CDR3 residues: CASSQKRGPLAGVGNQETQYF. The CDR3 DNA is TGTGCCAGCAGCCAGAAGAGAGGACCGCTAGCGGGAGTGGGGAACCAAGAGACCCAGTACTTC.

The CDR3 sequence is CASSHRDVPEQYF. In nucleotides, the CDR3 is TGTGCCAGCAGCCACCGGGACGTACCCGAGCAGTACTTC. V usage is TRBV3-1 and J usage is TRBJ2-7; D may be TRBD1 or TRBD2 (5 bases each). Trimming stripped 3 bases from V and 6 bases from J, with 12 bases between. This CDR3 comprises 13 residues. Germline V lookup: CDR1 LGHDT, CDR2 YNNKEL (reference sequence).

The V and J genes are TRBV11-2 and TRBJ2-5, with no clear D. The V gene's germline CDR1 is SGHAT and CDR2 FQNNGV. The CDR3 runs 13 residues. V lost 4 bases to trimming and J lost 4 bases, with 10 bases between them. CDR3 amino acids: CASSSGPRETQYF. CDR3 sequence (DNA): TGTGCCAGCAGCTCCGGTCCCAGAGAGACCCAGTACTTC.

The table lists this clonotype with many counts. This chain joins TRBV28 and TRBJ1-4; D not resolved. The CDR3 totals 14 residues. The germline V and J ends were trimmed by 5 bases and 10 bases, with 17 bases remaining between them. CDR1 is MDHEN, CDR2 SYDVKM, per germline. CDR3 sequence reads: CASSPGLLTGKLFF. In nucleotides, the CDR3 is TGTGCCAGCAGTCCGGGCCTCCTAACGGGAAAACTGTTTTTT.

The genes are TRBV4-3 and TRBJ2-2; TRBD2 agrees at 7 bases. With 3 bases clipped from V and 0 bases from J, the junction kept 7 bases outside the gene matches. Per the germline V gene, CDR1 is LGHNA and CDR2 is YSLEER. The CDR3 sequence is 17 residues long. This CDR3 reads CASSHPTAGANTGELFF. The CDR3 region has the DNA TGCGCCAGCAGCCACCCGACCGCGGGAGCGAACACCGGGGAGCTGTTTTTT.

This chain uses TRBV28 with TRBJ2-7; D possibly uses TRBD1 or TRBD2 (5 bases each). The germline CDR1 and CDR2 sequences are MDHEN and SYDVKM. The V gene lost 6 bases and the J gene lost 4 bases, with 16 bases spanning the gap. The CDR3 covers 14 residues. The CDR3 spells CASSYLWDGYEQYF. The CDR3 DNA reads as TGTGCCAGCAGCTATCTCTGGGACGGGTACGAGCAGTACTTC.

This clonotype turned up a few times. This chain links TRBV27 with TRBJ2-4, with 10 bases lining up with TRBD2. Germline values: CDR1 MNHEY, CDR2 SMNVEV (reference sequence). CDR3 size: 17 residues. Trimming took 6 bases from V and 3 from J; bases not matched to a gene: 11. Written as DNA, the CDR3 is TGTGCCAGCAGCCTAGCGGGAGATGTGAAGGACAAAAACATTCAGTACTTC. This gives the protein CASSLAGDVKDKNIQYF.

This clonotype has just a few counts. The rearrangement joins TRBV20-1 to TRBJ1-1; possible D gene TRBD1, 6 bases. The length of the CDR3 is 14 residues. V lost 2 bases, J lost 0 bases, and 10 bases lay in between. Per germline, CDR1 DFQATT and CDR2 SNEGSKA (reference sequence). CDR3 sequence (DNA): TGCAGTGCTAGAAGGGGGGGTTTGAACACTGAAGCTTTCTTT. Translation gives CSARRGGLNTEAFF.

This CDR3 reads CASSEGDSRRNTDTQYF. The CDR3 coding sequence is TGTGCCAGCAGTGAAGGTGATTCGCGACGGAACACAGATACGCAGTATTTT. The chain carries TRBV6-1 and TRBJ2-3; no reliable D call. Germline V lookup: CDR1 MNHNS, CDR2 SASEGT. Trimming pared 1 base from V and 2 bases from J, leaving 16 bases between. The CDR3 runs to 17 residues.

CDR3 amino acids: CASSFAARDEQYF. As DNA, the CDR3 is TGTGCCAGCAGTTTCGCCGCTCGGGACGAGCAGTACTTC. The chain uses TRBV12-3 or TRBV12-4 and TRBJ2-7, with no clear D. The CDR3 totals 13 residues. The V end lost 3 bases, the J end lost 5 bases, and 11 bases lay between the germline ends.

This clonotype was detected ten times or more. The gene calls are TRBV29-1 and TRBJ2-1; D is possibly TRBD1 (6 bases). The CDR3 has 15 amino acids. The germline V and J ends were trimmed by 4 bases and 3 bases, with 16 bases remaining between them. Germline V gives CDR1 SQVTM, CDR2 ANQGSEA. The CDR3 is CSVAPKGQLYNEQFF. The CDR3 region has the DNA TGCAGCGTTGCACCTAAGGGACAACTCTACAATGAGCAGTTCTTC.

This clonotype was counted ten times or more. This chain uses TRBV10-3 with TRBJ1-1; tentative D call: TRBD1 (5 bases). In germline, CDR1 is ENHRY, CDR2 SYGVKD. This CDR3 spans 16 amino acids. Between the trimmed V and J ends, which lost 2 bases and 0 bases, there was a span of 13 bases. CDR3 DNA: TGTGCCATCAGTGAGGTAAAAGGCAGGGTGAACACTGAAGCTTTCTTT. It specifies CAISEVKGRVNTEAFF.

This clonotype was observed at least ten times. This rearrangement joins TRBV4-2 to TRBJ2-1; unclear D gene. Between the trimmed V and J ends, which lost 4 bases and 5 bases, there was a span of 12 bases. The CDR3 covers 14 residues. The V gene's germline CDR1 is LGHNA and CDR2 YNFKEQ. CDR3 nucleotide sequence: TGTGCCAGCAGCCGGACGTTCAGCGACAATGAGCAGTTCTTC. Translated, it gives CASSRTFSDNEQFF.

The V gene is TRBV7-9, the J gene TRBJ2-3; 9 positions agree with TRBD1. This CDR3 is built from 17 residues. The germline CDR1 and CDR2 sequences are SEHNR and FQNEAQ (reference sequence). The V and J ends lost 6 bases and 2 bases, in that order; junction bases with no gene match: 12. This chain's CDR3 is CASRKDPDRGFTDTQYF. The CDR3 nucleotides read TGTGCCAGCAGAAAGGATCCGGACAGGGGTTTCACAGATACGCAGTATTTT.

This clonotype has only a few counts. V is TRBV5-1 and J is TRBJ2-1; D perhaps matches TRBD2 (5 bases). Germline lookup yields CDR1 SGHRS and CDR2 YFSETQ. The CDR3 extends over 17 amino acids. The ends were cut back, 4 bases at V and 0 bases at J, with 17 bases in the middle. The CDR3 nucleotides read TGCGCCAGCAGCCCCAAGGTCGGACTGAACTCCTACAATGAGCAGTTCTTC. Translating it yields CASSPKVGLNSYNEQFF. The variable domain in full, completed from reference TRBV5-1 and TRBJ2-1, reads KAGVTQTPRYLIKTRGQQVTLSCSPISGHRSVSWYQQTPGQGLQFLFEYFSETQRNKGNFPGRFSGRQFSNSRSEMNVSTLELGDSALYLCASSPKVGLNSYNEQFFGPGTRLTVL.

This clonotype was observed a few times. The gene calls are TRBV12-3 or TRBV12-4 and TRBJ1-6; no reliable D call. The CDR3 has 12 amino acids. V was shortened by 5 bases and J by 13 bases, with 12 bases between the two germline ends. CDR3: CASSPSSQPLHF. In DNA, the CDR3 is TGTGCCAGCAGTCCTTCTTCTCAGCCCCTCCACTTT.

This clonotype was recorded at least ten times. This sequence joins TRBV10-3 and TRBJ2-3; tentative D call: TRBD1 (5 bases). CDR3 length: 17 residues. Trimming took 3 bases from V and 0 from J, leaving 16 bases between them. Looked up from germline, CDR1 is ENHRY and CDR2 is SYGVKD. This CDR3 reads CAISDPTWGRSTDTQYF. The CDR3 DNA follows: TGTGCCATCAGTGACCCGACGTGGGGCAGAAGCACAGATACGCAGTATTTT.

The chain carries TRBV10-3 and TRBJ2-3, with 14 bases that match TRBD2. Per germline, CDR1 ENHRY and CDR2 SYGVKD. The ends lost 3 bases at V and 2 bases at J; junction bases unmatched: 7. The CDR3 sequence is 18 residues long. Written as DNA, the CDR3 is TGTGCCATCAGTGACCCCGGGACTAGCGGGAGACTCACAGATACGCAGTATTTT. Translating gives CAISDPGTSGRLTDTQYF.

This clonotype was detected many times. One end of the junction is discordant with germline, which a read error may explain. The rearrangement joins TRBV5-1 to TRBJ2-3, with TRBD2 as a possible D gene (6 bases). This CDR3 has 14 amino acids. Germline CDR1 SGHRS, CDR2 YFSETQ. Written as DNA, the CDR3 is TGTGCCAGCAGTTTCGGGACTGGCACAGATACGCAGTATTTT. Its translation: CASSFGTGTDTQYF.

This clonotype was recorded many times. The V call is TRBV5-6, the J call TRBJ1-2; D ambiguous. The V and J ends lost 4 bases and 0 bases respectively, with 4 bases between them. CDR1 SGHDT and CDR2 YYEEEE come from the germline V gene. This CDR3 comprises 12 residues. The CDR3 reads CASSMANYGYTF. The CDR3 DNA is TGTGCCAGCAGCATGGCTAACTATGGCTACACCTTC.

This clonotype appeared a few times. DNA for the CDR3: TGCGCCAGCAGCTTCGCCCCCGGGACAGGGGGGGGAACCTACGAGCAGTACTTC. Translation gives CASSFAPGTGGGTYEQYF. This chain joins TRBV5-1 and TRBJ2-7, with 11 bases aligning to TRBD1. The ends lost 2 bases at V and 2 bases at J; junction bases unmatched: 12. The CDR3 covers 18 residues. Germline values: CDR1 SGHRS, CDR2 YFSETQ. Full variable domain (outside the CDR3, taken from reference TRBV5-1 and TRBJ2-7): KAGVTQTPRYLIKTRGQQVTLSCSPISGHRSVSWYQQTPGQGLQFLFEYFSETQRNKGNFPGRFSGRQFSNSRSEMNVSTLELGDSALYLCASSFAPGTGGGTYEQYFGPGTRLTVT.

This chain links TRBV7-2 with TRBJ1-5; D possibly corresponds to TRBD1 (6 bases). CDR1 is SGHTA and CDR2 is FQGNSA in the germline V gene. Trimming shortened V by 0 bases and J by 11 bases, and 17 bases separated the two germline ends. The CDR3 runs to 15 residues. CDR3 amino acids: CASSLATGTREAQHF. In nucleotides, the CDR3 is TGTGCCAGCAGCTTAGCTACAGGGACCCGAGAGGCCCAGCATTTT.

The chain links TRBV11-2 to TRBJ2-1; 7 nucleotides match TRBD2. V lost 5 bases and J lost 4; bases outside the gene matches: 11. Germline V gives CDR1 SGHAT, CDR2 FQNNGV. The CDR3 covers 16 residues. The chain's CDR3 is CASSPRLPGGYNEQFF. The CDR3 DNA sequence: TGTGCCAGCAGCCCGAGACTCCCCGGGGGGTACAATGAGCAGTTCTTC.

J is TRBJ1-2 and V is TRBV29-1, with no clear D. Germline values: CDR1 SQVTM, CDR2 ANQGSEA. V was trimmed by 3 bases and J by 4 bases, leaving 12 bases between them. CDR3 length: 13 amino acids. Here the CDR3 reads CSVDLGKVYGYTF. DNA of the CDR3: TGCAGCGTTGATCTAGGGAAGGTCTATGGCTACACCTTC.

J is TRBJ2-5 and V is TRBV5-1; 13 nucleotides match TRBD2. V gave up 5 bases and J gave up 4 bases; unmatched junction bases: 5. The CDR3 sequence is 15 residues long. Germline CDR1 and CDR2: SGHRS and YFSETQ. CDR3 protein: CASSVLAGGRETQYF. DNA for the CDR3: TGCGCCAGCAGTGTACTAGCGGGGGGGCGAGAGACCCAGTACTTC. Full variable domain (missing parts from reference TRBV5-1 and TRBJ2-5): KAGVTQTPRYLIKTRGQQVTLSCSPISGHRSVSWYQQTPGQGLQFLFEYFSETQRNKGNFPGRFSGRQFSNSRSEMNVSTLELGDSALYLCASSVLAGGRETQYFGPGTRLLVL.

This clonotype was seen many times. V is TRBV7-2 and J is TRBJ2-7, with 8 bases aligning to TRBD2. The CDR3 covers 13 residues. Trimming removed 3 bases from V and 5 bases from J; junction bases left unmatched: 3. Germline V gives CDR1 SGHTA, CDR2 FQGNSA. CDR3 DNA: TGTGCCAGCAGCTTCAGCGGGAGTAACGAGCAGTACTTC. Protein product: CASSFSGSNEQYF.